This TCR beta chain was sequenced during a study of shared clonotypes between healthy human individuals. Notes on the study in general: Larger estimated richness was generally recorded for naive subsets relative to memory subsets. Sequencing depth was predicted to influence how clonotypes are shared among donors. Having only a few donors restricted how much genetic and exposure-history diversity was captured. In the sorted subsets, rarefaction showed sequencing was incomplete despite large depth.

This table comes from immunoSEQ multiplex PCR, and its TCRdb copy is limited to in-frame clones, with some not included. The table records 2 million to 2.5 million clones, 80% to 95% of them present only once. The ends lost 3 bases at V and 4 bases at J; junction bases unmatched: 7. The CDR3 loop spans 15 amino acids. CDR1 is SGHRS and CDR2 is YFSETQ in the germline V gene. As regards this clone: Its antigen is undetermined.

The origin of this receptor is a man between 18 and 29 years old in good health. Some clones in this sample may be carry-over from other donors' samples. V and J are TRBV5-1 and TRBJ1-3; 7 bases are a match to TRBD1. Source material: naive CD4+ T cells from PBMCs. Stated subset: CD45RA+ positively selected. In nucleotides, the CDR3 is TGCGCCAGCAGCTCCCAGGGGGTAAAGGGAAACACCATATATTTT. Translation: CASSSQGVKGNTIYF.